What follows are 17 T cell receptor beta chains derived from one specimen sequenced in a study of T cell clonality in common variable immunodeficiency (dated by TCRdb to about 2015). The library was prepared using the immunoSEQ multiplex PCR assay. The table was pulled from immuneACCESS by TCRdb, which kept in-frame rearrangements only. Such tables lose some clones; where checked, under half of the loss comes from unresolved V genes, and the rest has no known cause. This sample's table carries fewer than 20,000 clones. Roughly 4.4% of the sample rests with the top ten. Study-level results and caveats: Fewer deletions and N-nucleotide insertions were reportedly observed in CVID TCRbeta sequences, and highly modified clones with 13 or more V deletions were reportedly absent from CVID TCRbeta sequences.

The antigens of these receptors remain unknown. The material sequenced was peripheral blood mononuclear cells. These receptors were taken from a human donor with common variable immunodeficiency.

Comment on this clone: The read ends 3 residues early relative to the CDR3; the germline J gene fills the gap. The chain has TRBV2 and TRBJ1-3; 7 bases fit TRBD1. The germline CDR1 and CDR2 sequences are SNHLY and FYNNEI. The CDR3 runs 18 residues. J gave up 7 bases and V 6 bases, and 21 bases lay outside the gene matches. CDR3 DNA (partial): TGTGCCAGCAGAGGATTTGAGGGGACAGCGCCTCTTCGCAACACC. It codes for CASRGFEGTAPLRNT. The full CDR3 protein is CASRGFEGTAPLRNTIYF.

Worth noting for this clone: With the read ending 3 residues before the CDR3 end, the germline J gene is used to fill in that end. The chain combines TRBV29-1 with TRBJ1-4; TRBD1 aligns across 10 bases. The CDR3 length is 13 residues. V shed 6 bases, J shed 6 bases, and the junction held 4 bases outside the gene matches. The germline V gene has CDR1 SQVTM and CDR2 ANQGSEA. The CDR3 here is CSVTGTGDEKLFF. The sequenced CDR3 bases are TGCAGCGTCACCGGGACAGGGGATGAAAAA.

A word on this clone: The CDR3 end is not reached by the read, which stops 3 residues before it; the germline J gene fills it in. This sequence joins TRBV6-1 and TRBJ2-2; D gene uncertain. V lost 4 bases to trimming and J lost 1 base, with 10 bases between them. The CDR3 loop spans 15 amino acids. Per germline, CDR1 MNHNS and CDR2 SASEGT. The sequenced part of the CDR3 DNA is TGTGCCAGCAGTGGACAAGTTAGGAACACCGGGGAG. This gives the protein CASSGQVRNTGE. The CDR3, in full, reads CASSGQVRNTGELFF.

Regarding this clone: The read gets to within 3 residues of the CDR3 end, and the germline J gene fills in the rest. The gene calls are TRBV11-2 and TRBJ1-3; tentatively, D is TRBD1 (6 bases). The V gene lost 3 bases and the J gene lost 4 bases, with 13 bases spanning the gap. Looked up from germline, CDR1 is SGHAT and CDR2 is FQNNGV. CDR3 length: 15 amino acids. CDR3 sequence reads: CASSLATGQGNTIYF. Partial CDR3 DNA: TGTGCCAGCAGCTTGGCCACGGGACAAGGAAACACC.

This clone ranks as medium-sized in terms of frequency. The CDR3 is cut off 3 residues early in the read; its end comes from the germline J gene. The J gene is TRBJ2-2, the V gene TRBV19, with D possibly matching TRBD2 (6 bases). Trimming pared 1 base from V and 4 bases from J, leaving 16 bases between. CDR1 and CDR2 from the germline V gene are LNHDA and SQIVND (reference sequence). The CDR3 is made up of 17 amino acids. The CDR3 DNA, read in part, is TGTGCCAGTAGTATAGTCCCGTCTAGCGCTGGCACCGGGGAG. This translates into CASSIVPSSAGTGE. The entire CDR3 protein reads CASSIVPSSAGTGELFF.

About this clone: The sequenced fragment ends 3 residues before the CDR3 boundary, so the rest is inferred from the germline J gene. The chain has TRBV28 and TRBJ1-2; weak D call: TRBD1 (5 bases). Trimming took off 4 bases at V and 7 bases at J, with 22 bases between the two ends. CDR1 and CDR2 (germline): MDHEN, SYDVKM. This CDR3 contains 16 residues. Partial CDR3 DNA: TGTGCCAGCAGTTCCGCCCCCAGGGTAAATAGGCGTGGC. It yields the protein CASSSAPRVNRRG. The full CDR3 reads CASSSAPRVNRRGYTF.

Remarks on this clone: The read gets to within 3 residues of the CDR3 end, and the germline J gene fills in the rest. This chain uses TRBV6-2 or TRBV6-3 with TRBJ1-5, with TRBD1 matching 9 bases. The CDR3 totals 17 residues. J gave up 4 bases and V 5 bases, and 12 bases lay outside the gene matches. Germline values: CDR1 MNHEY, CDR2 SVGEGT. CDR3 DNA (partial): TGTGCCAGCAGTCAAATCGACAGGGGGGCGGTAAATCAGCCC. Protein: CASSQIDRGAVNQP. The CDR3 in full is CASSQIDRGAVNQPQHF.

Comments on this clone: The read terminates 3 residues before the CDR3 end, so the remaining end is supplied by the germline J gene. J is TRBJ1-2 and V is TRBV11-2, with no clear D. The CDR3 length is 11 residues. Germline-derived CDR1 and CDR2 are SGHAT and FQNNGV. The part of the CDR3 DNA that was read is TGTGCCAGCAGCTCTTTAGGGGGC. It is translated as CASSSLGG. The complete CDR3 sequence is CASSSLGGYTF.

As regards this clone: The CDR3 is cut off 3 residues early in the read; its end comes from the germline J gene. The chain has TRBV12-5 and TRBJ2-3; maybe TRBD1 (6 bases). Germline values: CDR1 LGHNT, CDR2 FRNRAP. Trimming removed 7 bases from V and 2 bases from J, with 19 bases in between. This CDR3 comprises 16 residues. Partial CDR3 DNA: TGTGCTAGTGAGTCCGGCCGGCAGGGGATCACAGATACG. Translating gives CASESGRQGITDT. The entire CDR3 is CASESGRQGITDTQYF.

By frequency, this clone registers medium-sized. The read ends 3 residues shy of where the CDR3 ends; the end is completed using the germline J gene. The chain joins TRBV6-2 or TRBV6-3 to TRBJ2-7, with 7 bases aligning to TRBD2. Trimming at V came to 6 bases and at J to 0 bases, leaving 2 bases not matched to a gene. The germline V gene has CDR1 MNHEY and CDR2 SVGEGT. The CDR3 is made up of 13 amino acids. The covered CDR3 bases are TGTGCCAGCAGCCGCGGGAGCTCCTACGAG. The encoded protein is CASSRGSSYE. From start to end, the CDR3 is CASSRGSSYEQYF.

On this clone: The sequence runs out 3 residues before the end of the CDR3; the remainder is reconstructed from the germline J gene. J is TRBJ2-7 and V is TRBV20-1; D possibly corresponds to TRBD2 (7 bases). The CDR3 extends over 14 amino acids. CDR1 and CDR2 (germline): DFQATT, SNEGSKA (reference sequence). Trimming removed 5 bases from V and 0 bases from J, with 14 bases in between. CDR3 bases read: TGCAGTGCTCCTCCGGGGGGCAGCTCCTACGAG. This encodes CSAPPGGSSYE. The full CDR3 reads CSAPPGGSSYEQYF.

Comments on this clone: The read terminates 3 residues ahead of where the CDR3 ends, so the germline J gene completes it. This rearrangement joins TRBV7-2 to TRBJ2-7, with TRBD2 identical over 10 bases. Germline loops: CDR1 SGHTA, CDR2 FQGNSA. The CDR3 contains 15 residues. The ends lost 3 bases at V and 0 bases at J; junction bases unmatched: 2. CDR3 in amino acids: CASSLTSGPSYEQYF. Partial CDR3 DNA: TGTGCCAGCAGCTTGACTAGCGGGCCCTCCTACGAG.

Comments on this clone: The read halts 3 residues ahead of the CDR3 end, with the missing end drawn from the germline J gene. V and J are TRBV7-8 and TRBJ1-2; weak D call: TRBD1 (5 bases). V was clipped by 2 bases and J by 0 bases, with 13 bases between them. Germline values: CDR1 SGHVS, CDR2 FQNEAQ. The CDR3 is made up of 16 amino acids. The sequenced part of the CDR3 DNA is TGTGCCAGCAGCTTAATAGGGGAAGAGGCTAACTATGGC. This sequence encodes CASSLIGEEANYG. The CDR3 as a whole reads CASSLIGEEANYGYTF.

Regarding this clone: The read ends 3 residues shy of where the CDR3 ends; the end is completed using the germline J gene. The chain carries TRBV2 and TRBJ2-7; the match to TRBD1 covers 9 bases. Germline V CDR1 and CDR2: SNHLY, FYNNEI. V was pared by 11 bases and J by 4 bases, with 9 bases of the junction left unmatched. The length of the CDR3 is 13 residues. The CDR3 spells CAGTGGGPYEQYF. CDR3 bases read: TGTGCCGGTACAGGGGGCGGACCATACGAG.

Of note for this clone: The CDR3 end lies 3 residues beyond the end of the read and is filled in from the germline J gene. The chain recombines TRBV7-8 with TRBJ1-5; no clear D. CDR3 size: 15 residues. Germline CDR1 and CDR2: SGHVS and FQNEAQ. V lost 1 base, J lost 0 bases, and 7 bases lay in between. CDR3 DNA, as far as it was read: TGTGCCAGCAGCTTAGAAGGCAATAGCAATCAGCCC. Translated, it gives CASSLEGNSNQP. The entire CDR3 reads CASSLEGNSNQPQHF.

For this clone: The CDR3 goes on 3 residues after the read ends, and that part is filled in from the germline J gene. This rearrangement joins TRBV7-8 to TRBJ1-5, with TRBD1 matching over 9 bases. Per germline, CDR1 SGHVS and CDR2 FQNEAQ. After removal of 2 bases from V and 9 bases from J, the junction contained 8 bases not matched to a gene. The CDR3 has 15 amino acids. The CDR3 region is CASSLPGTGQRPQHF. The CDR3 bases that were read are TGTGCCAGCAGCTTACCTGGGACAGGGCAGAGGCCC.

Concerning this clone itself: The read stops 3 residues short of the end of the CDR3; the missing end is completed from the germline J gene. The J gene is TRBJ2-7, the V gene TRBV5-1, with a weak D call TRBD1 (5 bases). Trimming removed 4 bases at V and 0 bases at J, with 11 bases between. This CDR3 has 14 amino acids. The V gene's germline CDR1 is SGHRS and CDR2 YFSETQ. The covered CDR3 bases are TGCGCCAGCAGCCCTGTAGGGGACTCCTACGAG. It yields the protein CASSPVGDSYE. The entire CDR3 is CASSPVGDSYEQYF.